The rows below give T cell receptor beta chains drawn from one sample of a study of post-analysis software for immune sequencing data. TCRdb fed the PCR reads into MiXCR, producing one record per CDR3 protein. The sample lists under 200,000 distinct CDR3 sequences; 30% to 45% were seen once. Sample: blood, taken after autologous hematopoietic stem cell transplantation. The source is a girl aged 10-17 years with multiple sclerosis. The CDR3 runs from the conserved cysteine through the conserved F or W. Clone size is stated in some rows and not others, as once, few, many or a class when expanded.

j_call | clone_size | v_call | cdr3_aa
TRBJ2-7 | few | TRBV5-1 | CASSSFSTNRGQGQYF
TRBJ2-7 | . | TRBV18 | CASSPRGRAYEQYF
TRBJ2-1 | few | TRBV6-2/TRBV6-3 | CASSPSDLSYNEQFF
TRBJ2-1 | . | TRBV5-6 | CASSLSLGLAGGPGRNEQFF
TRBJ2-1 | few | TRBV4-2 | CASSQEPLGVEQFF
TRBJ2-7 | . | TRBV6-1 | CASSETGTSLGEQYF
TRBJ2-7 | few | TRBV7-8 | CASSSQVGSSYEQYF
TRBJ2-4 | few | TRBV28 | CASSFGTGLRIRYIQYF
TRBJ1-2 | . | TRBV10-3 | CAIRGARGYTF
. | . | TRBV7-2 | CASSFSGGIYEQYF
TRBJ1-1 | . | TRBV14 | CASSLGQSYEAFF
TRBJ1-4 | . | TRBV4-3 | CASSHDRPSRSNEKLFF
TRBJ2-7 | few | TRBV5-1 | CASSLVGGAPDEQYF
TRBJ2-1 | . | TRBV24-1 | CATSGTSRTSYNEQFF
TRBJ1-2 | few | TRBV6-5 | CASSYSIGIGYTF
TRBJ1-2 | . | TRBV9 | CASSAYGHRGHNYGYTF
TRBJ2-7 | . | TRBV7-2 | CASSPASRGTSGTLAHEQYF
TRBJ2-4 | . | TRBV29-1 | CSAPAGYSGVVLSRLAKNIQYF
TRBJ2-7 | . | TRBV11-2 | CASSSLPWYEQYF
TRBJ2-4 | few | TRBV19 | CASSIVGIGKNIQYF
TRBJ2-1 | . | TRBV7-9 | CASSLIGGSAQFF
TRBJ2-3 | once | TRBV20-1 | CSASWAGGISDTQYF
TRBJ2-7 | . | TRBV7-9 | CASSLGGTAYEQYF
TRBJ1-5 | . | TRBV7-2 | CASSLVSGINQPQHF
TRBJ1-1 | . | TRBV12-3/TRBV12-4 | CVSSEATEAFF
TRBJ2-3 | . | TRBV7-2 | CASSNPSTSGSTDTQYF
TRBJ2-3 | few | TRBV6-5 | CASSPPGLRRVDTQYF
TRBJ2-1 | . | TRBV20-1 | CSARDPFGQGAVDEQFF
TRBJ1-1 | few | TRBV12-3/TRBV12-4 | CASKTGEDTEAFF
. | many | TRBV7-2 | CASSLALAGAGEQYF
TRBJ1-2 | . | TRBV5-1 | CASSHFSTGNNYGYTF
TRBJ2-2 | . | TRBV6-5 | CASSYAGTGELFF
TRBJ2-1 | once | TRBV7-2 | CASSPPGEGYNEQFF
TRBJ2-1 | . | TRBV29-1 | CSVGREVAYNEQFF
TRBJ2-4 | . | TRBV7-9 | CASSPKGGGMAKNTQYF
TRBJ1-2 | few | TRBV15 | CATSRLTGAYGYTF
TRBJ1-1 | . | TRBV6-2/TRBV6-3 | CASSYSREVRTEAFF
TRBJ2-6 | many | TRBV4-2 | CASSQPVRQGAMFGANVLTF
TRBJ2-1 | few | TRBV11-1 | CASSFLAGGRNEQFF
TRBJ2-5 | many | TRBV6-6 | CASSYVRGETQYF
TRBJ2-6 | once | TRBV12-3/TRBV12-4 | CASTKIGANVLTF
TRBJ1-1 | . | TRBV28 | CASSPTGYTEAFF
TRBJ2-7 | many | TRBV12-3/TRBV12-4 | CASSPQSGAYEQYF
TRBJ2-7 | . | TRBV18 | CASSPPTSTGKEDEQYF
TRBJ2-7 | few | TRBV20-1 | CSARGQGAFSYEQYF
TRBJ1-1 | . | TRBV20-1 | CNVSGFDGTEAFF
TRBJ1-1 | few | TRBV20-1 | CSAMAPGQVKAFF
TRBJ2-7 | . | TRBV7-2 | CTSSFSGGAAYEQYF
. | once | TRBV4-3 | CASSQDSVWGGTGSYEQYF
TRBJ2-3 | . | TRBV5-1 | CASSSSGPRTDTQYF
TRBJ1-2 | . | TRBV5-1 | CASSPASGTSYGYTF
TRBJ2-1 | few | TRBV29-1 | CSVAPSLDEQFF
TRBJ1-5 | . | TRBV7-9 | CASSLSTGDQPQHF
TRBJ2-2 | few | TRBV6-5 | CASIGSLTGELFF
TRBJ2-6 | many | TRBV7-3 | CASSLIGAGANVLTF
TRBJ2-1 | . | TRBV7-6 | CASSATSGSYSYNEQFF
TRBJ2-7 | . | TRBV20-1 | CSARHGRLAKNYEQYF
TRBJ2-7 | . | TRBV5-1 | CASSYGSYEQYF
TRBJ2-5 | . | TRBV9 | CASSVVRGAQETQYF
TRBJ1-1 | . | TRBV6-5 | CASSYSGGSEAFF